These 26 T cell receptor beta chains were sequenced from one sample in a study of tumor-infiltrating lymphocytes in primary liver carcinoma (dated 2017 in TCRdb). The data were produced on an Illumina HiSeq 2500. Using a constant-region primer and ProtoScript II reverse transcriptase, TCRbeta-specific cDNA was reverse-transcribed from approximately 0.5 ug total RNA. TCRbeta libraries were built with three nested multiplex PCR rounds, a slightly modified ARM-PCR procedure. Each of the first two PCR rounds ran for about 10 cycles using multiplex TRBV1-TRBV30 forward primers together with a Cbeta reverse primer. Using fastp at Q25 and MiXCR, TCRdb reprocessed the public reads and kept productive beta chains. Every entry covers one CDR3 protein and lists the most common genes and DNA from its rows. This sample is represented by under 130,000 distinct CDR3 sequences; about four fifths of them were singletons. The top ten constitute approximately 20% of the sample.

Total RNA and DNA were co-extracted without cell sorting from around 20-30 mg of bulk tissue using the AllPrep DNA/RNA mini kit. Specimen: liver tumor tissue from sampling region 3. The meaning of the sample's cell subset or site label: tumor region T3, left-lateral pole. The receptors were gathered from a man aged 35-49 years with primary liver carcinoma and hepatitis B virus infection.

This clonotype was counted a single time. This chain uses TRBV10-3 with TRBJ1-1; 7 nucleotides match TRBD1. J was trimmed by 0 bases and V by 10 bases; bases with no gene match: 14. CDR1 is ENHRY and CDR2 is SYGVKD in the germline V gene. The CDR3 totals 16 residues. CDR3 DNA: TGTGCCACCAGGGAGAGGTCACAGGGGTTGAACACTGAAGCTTTCTTT. This sequence encodes CATRERSQGLNTEAFF.

CDR3 DNA sequence: TGCGCCAGCAGCCCCGGAGGGGTAGCAGGAGGGCGCAGTGAGCAGTTCTTC. Translating it yields CASSPGGVAGGRSEQFF. The rearrangement joins TRBV4-1 to TRBJ2-1, with D maybe TRBD2 (6 bases). V was shortened by 4 bases and J by 9 bases, with 25 bases between the two germline ends. This CDR3 region has 17 residues. Germline V gene sequence: CDR1 MGHRA, CDR2 YSYEKL.

Regarding this clonotype: One junction end does not reproduce the germline sequence, and a read error may be involved. V is TRBV4-2 and J is TRBJ2-5; 10 bases line up with TRBD2. The CDR3 runs 18 residues. The germline CDR1 and CDR2 sequences are LGHNA and YNFKEQ. CDR3 sequence reads: CASSLVGLELAGQETRYF. CDR3 in DNA: TGTGCCAGCAGCCTAGTAGGTCTGGAACTAGCGGGACAAGAGACCCGGTACTTC.

The rearrangement uses TRBV12-3 or TRBV12-4 and TRBJ2-1, with D maybe TRBD1 (5 bases). The CDR3 is 14 amino acids. The V end lost 5 bases, the J end lost 7 bases, and 15 bases lay between the germline ends. The CDR3 loop is CASSHLGRRNEQFF. CDR3 bases: TGTGCCAGCAGTCACCTGGGGCGGCGGAATGAGCAGTTCTTC.

In regard to this clonotype: At one of its ends the junction is not consistent with the germline gene, which may arise from a read error. The chain recombines TRBV12-3 or TRBV12-4 with TRBJ2-5, with a weak D call TRBD2 (5 bases). CDR3 length: 13 amino acids. CDR3 sequence reads: CASSLVRGETHYF. DNA of the CDR3: TGTGCCAGCAGTTTGGTCCGGGGAGAGACCCATTACTTC.

This clonotype has only a few counts. The junction departs from the called germline gene at one end, perhaps through a read error. This chain connects TRBV4-3 to TRBJ2-7, with D perhaps TRBD1 (6 bases). The germline gives CDR1 LGHNA, CDR2 YSLEER. This CDR3 has 15 amino acids. As DNA, the CDR3 is TGCGCCATCAGCCAAGACCTGACAGGTTCCTACGAGCAGTACTTC. It specifies CAISQDLTGSYEQYF.

Details on this clonotype: Mismatch with germline at one junction end may stem from a read error. The chain couples TRBV6-5 to TRBJ1-4; D remains unclear. Germline assignment: CDR1 MNHEY and CDR2 SVGAGI. This CDR3 has 14 residues. Here the CDR3 reads CASRMFATNEKLFF. In nucleotides, the CDR3 is TGTGCCAGCAGAATGTTTGCAACTAATGAAAAATTGTTTTTT.

Regarding this clonotype: The final CDR3 position lacks the conserved phenylalanine or tryptophan, pointing to a likely read error. V and J are TRBV12-5 and TRBJ2-5; D possibly matches TRBD1 or TRBD2 (5 bases each). The J call is in doubt because the DNA end fits TRBJ2-1 better. From germline, CDR1 is LGHNT and CDR2 FRNRAP. The CDR3 covers 15 residues. CDR3 sequence reads: CASGPKGSEGETQFL. The CDR3 DNA follows: TGTGCTAGTGGCCCGAAAGGGAGCGAAGGGGAGACCCAGTTCCTC.

To note about this clonotype: One end of the junction varies from germline; a read error may be responsible. This chain links TRBV4-3 with TRBJ2-5; D uncertain. CDR3 length equals 13 residues. Germline CDR1 is LGHNA and CDR2 is YSLEER. The CDR3 sequence is CANSQDLRETQYF. For the CDR3, the DNA is TGCGCCAACAGCCAAGATTTGAGGGAGACCCAGTACTTC.

This clonotype was found once. One end of the junction is discordant with germline, which a read error may explain. The CDR3 DNA is TGTGCCAGCATCGTAGCGGGATTACTTAATGAGCAGTCCTTC. It yields the protein CASIVAGLLNEQSF. J is TRBJ2-1 and V is TRBV6-1; 8 bases align to TRBD2. Germline-derived CDR1 and CDR2 are MNHNS and SASEGT. The CDR3 consists of 14 residues.

Details on this clonotype: A read error may account for a junction end that differs from germline. The chain employs TRBV5-6 and TRBJ2-7; no clear D. Germline CDR1 and CDR2: SGHDT and YYEEEE. The length of the CDR3 is 12 residues. The CDR3 spells CASSLPRYKQYF. The CDR3 bases are TGTGCCAGCAGCTTGCCCCGCTACAAGCAGTACTTC.

About this clonotype: Germline is not matched at one junction end, which may reflect a read error. V usage is TRBV11-1 and J usage is TRBJ2-2; 7 bases align to TRBD1. This CDR3 comprises 13 residues. From germline, CDR1 is SGHAT and CDR2 FQDESV (reference sequence). Here the CDR3 reads CASSFWNTGELFF. CDR3 nucleotide sequence: TGTGCCAGCAGTTTTTGGAACACAGGGGAGTTGTTTTTT.

A note on this clonotype: A single base separates this from a much larger clone, so it may be a read error. Given the absence of the conserved phenylalanine or tryptophan at the CDR3 end, a read error is likely. The J gene is TRBJ2-3, the V gene TRBV6-4; D gene unclear. The CDR3 has 13 amino acids. Germline V CDR1 and CDR2: MRHNA, SNTAGT. Deletions cut 6 bases from V and 2 bases from J, with 9 bases between. The CDR3 spells CASSSQATDTQYS. The CDR3 DNA reads TGTGCCAGCAGCTCTCAGGCCACAGATACGCAGTATTCT.

The V call is TRBV12-3 or TRBV12-4, the J call TRBJ2-3, with D perhaps matching TRBD2 (6 bases). The CDR3 has 13 residues. The V gene lost 10 bases and the J gene lost 8 bases, with 19 bases spanning the gap. For the CDR3, the DNA is TGTGCCAACAGCCTGGGAGGCGTCAGTACGCAGTATTTT. Protein product: CANSLGGVSTQYF.

Regarding this clonotype: The junction differs from germline at one of its ends, possibly a read error. V is TRBV30 and J is TRBJ1-5; D gene ambiguous. The CDR3 runs to 14 residues. The germline V gene encodes CDR1 GTSNPN and CDR2 SVGIG (reference sequence). CDR3 sequence reads: CAWSVSWSNQPQHF. CDR3 DNA: TGTGCCTGGAGTGTGTCCTGGAGCAATCAGCCCCAGCATTTC.

A remark on this clonotype: This may be a read error: a much more frequent sequence differs by one nucleotide. The rearrangement links TRBV28 to TRBJ2-1; TRBD1 agrees at 7 bases. In germline, CDR1 is MDHEN, CDR2 SYDVKM. This CDR3 has 15 amino acids. CDR3 DNA: TGTGCCAACAGTCCCATAGACAGGGAATACAATGAGCAGTTCTTC. This sequence encodes CANSPIDREYNEQFF. The full variable domain, completed using reference TRBV28 and TRBJ2-1, is DVKVTQSSRYLVKRTGEKVFLECVQDMDHENMFWYRQDPGLGLRLIYFSYDVKMKEKGDIPEGYSVSREKKERFSLILESASTNQTSMYLCANSPIDREYNEQFFGPGTRLTVL.

Ten or more counts support this clonotype. This rearrangement joins TRBV5-4 to TRBJ2-3; TRBD2 agrees at 7 bases. This CDR3 is built from 15 residues. Germline CDR1 SGHNT, CDR2 YYREEE (reference sequence). With V trimmed by 4 bases and J by 2 bases, 7 bases remained unmatched. The CDR3: CASSPSGGFTDTQYF. CDR3 nucleotides: TGTGCCAGCAGCCCCTCGGGGGGATTCACAGATACGCAGTATTTT.

V gene TRBV6-5 combines with J gene TRBJ2-5; tentatively, D is TRBD2 (5 bases). CDR1 MNHEY and CDR2 SVGAGI come from the germline V gene. V was clipped by 2 bases and J by 8 bases, with 18 bases between them. This CDR3 has 15 amino acids. The CDR3 DNA sequence: TGTGCCAGCAGTTACATTGGAGCGGATAGTAATACCCAGTACTTC. This sequence encodes CASSYIGADSNTQYF.

Note on this clonotype: At one end, the junction sequence differs from germline, possibly due to a read error. This chain uses TRBV5-4 with TRBJ2-2; no firm D call. The CDR3 extends over 15 amino acids. Germline-derived CDR1 and CDR2 are SGHNT and YYREEE (reference sequence). This CDR3 is CTSSPGQANTGELFF. In nucleotides, the CDR3 is TGTACCAGCAGCCCAGGTCAAGCGAACACCGGGGAGCTGTTTTTT.

The V and J genes are TRBV29-1 and TRBJ1-1, with D unclear. Trimming pared 4 bases from V and 0 bases from J, leaving 15 bases between. Germline CDR1 is SQVTM and CDR2 is ANQGSEA. This CDR3 has 15 amino acids. CDR3 DNA sequence: TGCAGCGTTGTCCCGGGATGGGGAGTGAACACTGAAGCTTTCTTT. Translating it yields CSVVPGWGVNTEAFF.

The chain couples TRBV11-1 to TRBJ2-2; D might be TRBD1 (6 bases). The length of the CDR3 is 13 residues. Trimming took 3 bases from V and 16 from J, leaving 18 bases between them. Germline loops: CDR1 SGHAT, CDR2 FQDESV (reference sequence). CDR3 protein: CASSFWDTGKPFF. The CDR3 DNA follows: TGTGCCAGCAGCTTTTGGGACACAGGGAAGCCGTTTTTT.

This clonotype appeared many times. The gene calls are TRBV12-3 or TRBV12-4 and TRBJ1-5; 9 bases line up with TRBD1. V was pared by 5 bases and J by 6 bases, with 11 bases of the junction left unmatched. The CDR3 runs to 16 residues. CDR3 bases: TGTGCCAGCAGTCCCTCAGGACAGGGGAGGGCTCAGCCCCAGCATTTT. Protein product: CASSPSGQGRAQPQHF.

As to this clonotype: Sequence at one end of the junction differs from germline and may be a read error. This chain links TRBV4-1 with TRBJ1-5; no clear D. Germline CDR1 MGHRA, CDR2 YSYEKL. There are 15 residues in the CDR3. CDR3 bases: TGTGCCAGCAGTCCCATAGAGGAGAGCAATCAGCCCCAGCATTTC. This sequence encodes CASSPIEESNQPQHF.

Note on this clonotype: The junction and the germline gene differ at one end; a read error may be behind it. This chain links TRBV18 with TRBJ1-2; D is uncertain. From germline, CDR1 is KGHSH and CDR2 LQKENI. CDR3 length: 13 residues. CDR3 in DNA: TGTGCCAGCTCACCGACAAATAGCTATGGCTACACATTC. Its protein product is CASSPTNSYGYTF.

In the case of this clonotype: At one of its ends the junction is not consistent with the germline gene, which may arise from a read error. The gene calls are TRBV5-4 and TRBJ2-4, with TRBD1 identical over 7 bases. The germline V gene encodes CDR1 SGHNT and CDR2 YYREEE (reference sequence). The CDR3 consists of 15 residues. In nucleotides, the CDR3 is TGTGCCAGCAGCTTGGTGAGGGGGCGAAAAAAGATTCAGTACTTC. Residues: CASSLVRGRKKIQYF.

Details on this clonotype: The conserved closing phenylalanine or tryptophan is absent in this CDR3, likely reflecting a read error. The limits of the CDR3 on the DNA are not certain, so only TCRdb's listed CDR3 is given. The gene calls are TRBV4-2 and TRBJ2-2; the DNA was not compared with TRBD2, the D call given in the table. The CDR3 has 17 amino acids, counting both end residues. The V gene's germline CDR1 is LGHNA and CDR2 YNFKEQ. The CDR3 here is CASSQGGLTGDFGELFY.